This paragraph covers one TCR beta chain sequence. Its antigen is undetermined. The data were taken from a study of blood T cells in healthy people across ages. The CDR3 is made up of 16 amino acids. V dropped 3 bases and J dropped 1; count of bases not matched to a gene: 5. CDR1 is KGHSH, CDR2 LQKENI, per germline. Study-wide results and caveats: Any changes in expanded clonotypes were possibly confounded, as donor CMV status remained unknown.

The second PCR ran roughly 6 to 11 cycles with a sample-barcoded 5' primer and J-beta primers. TCRdb re-called the 5' RACE reads with MiXCR, one entry per CDR3 protein. In the table there are over a million distinct CDR3 sequences, around 43% of which are singletons. Aged about 6 to 100, donors were systemically healthy Caucasians from Russia. In each sample, at least 6 million PBMCs were isolated. The chain joins TRBV18 to TRBJ2-1; 8 positions match TRBD2. This sequence originates from a woman aged 55 to 70 in good health. The sample comprised blood. Here the CDR3 DNA reads TGTGCCAGCTCACCGTTACTAGCGGATTCCTACAATGAGCAGTTCTTC. This translates into CASSPLLADSYNEQFF.